This T cell receptor beta chain was recorded in a study of OX40 agonist ivuxolimab in advanced cancers. Whole-study context: Patients were dosed with the agonistic anti-OX40 (CD134) antibody ivuxolimab.

Data came from immunoSEQ multiplex PCR; TCRdb stores just in-frame clones and leaves some out. The sample carries around 67,000 clones, about 83% recorded once. The CDR3 covers 14 residues. Trimming cost V 0 bases and J 9 bases, with 10 bases left between them. Germline V gives CDR1 SGHRS, CDR2 YFSETQ. Study-level findings and limits: Among T cells, CD8+ cells averaged more expanded clones than CD4+ cells.

Concerning this clone: The antigen remains unidentified.

This chain links TRBV5-1 with TRBJ1-6, with D possibly being TRBD1 (6 bases). The sequence derives from an adult with an advanced solid tumor such as melanoma, head and neck, liver or kidney cancer. The source material was CD4+ or CD8+ T cells sorted from blood, sampled in a trial of the OX40 agonist ivuxolimab. This chain's CDR3 is CASSLETGISPLHF. In DNA form, the CDR3 reads TGCGCCAGCAGCTTGGAGACAGGCATTTCACCCCTCCACTTT.